This T cell receptor beta chain is from a study of CD8+CD57+ T cells in acquired aplastic anemia. Study-level information: Quantities of DNA derived from sorted CD4+ and CD8+ cells averaged about 3.2 ug. Overall study results and limits: Significant differences in CD8+ Simpson's diversity were not observed between patients and controls.

This clonotype was counted a few times. The target antigen is unknown. Genomic DNA constituted the template upon which TCR beta VDJ and CDR3 profiling was performed. TCRdb fed the reads into MiXCR, producing one record per CDR3 protein. The sample holds some 68,000 distinct CDR3 sequences, around half seen once. The CDR3 length is 14 residues. Germline loops: CDR1 LNHDA, CDR2 SQIVND (reference sequence). V was cut by 6 bases and J by 1 base, with 10 bases left in between. The receptor was isolated from a human donor in good health, serving as a control. Sequencing was done on a sample of sorted CD4+, CD8+, or CD8+CD57+ T cells (not recorded which) from PBMCs. The J gene is TRBJ2-1, the V gene TRBV19; no clear D gene. The CDR3 DNA sequence: TGTGCCAGTAGCCCCATGAGGTCCTACAATGAGCAGTTCTTC. Amino acids: CASSPMRSYNEQFF.